This T cell receptor (beta chain) was recorded in a study of cytomegalovirus exposure and HLA in healthy donors. PCR involved 60 Vbeta and 13 Jbeta primers. Produced via immunoSEQ multiplex PCR; TCRdb's table is partial and in-frame only. Found here are 120,000 or so clones, around 78% of them singletons; the top ten hold over 5.5%. CDR3 length: 15 residues. The V gene lost 8 bases and the J gene lost 5 bases, with 19 bases spanning the gap. Germline lookup yields CDR1 MNHNS and CDR2 SASEGT. The V gene is TRBV6-1, the J gene TRBJ1-5; D gene uncertain. Sequenced sample: PBMCs. This clonotype was sampled from a woman aged 35 to 49 in good health and CMV-seronegative. The CDR3 DNA follows: TGTGCCAGCTTTAATGGGCAGGTCTATGATCAGCCCCAGCATTTT. Its translation: CASFNGQVYDQPQHF.